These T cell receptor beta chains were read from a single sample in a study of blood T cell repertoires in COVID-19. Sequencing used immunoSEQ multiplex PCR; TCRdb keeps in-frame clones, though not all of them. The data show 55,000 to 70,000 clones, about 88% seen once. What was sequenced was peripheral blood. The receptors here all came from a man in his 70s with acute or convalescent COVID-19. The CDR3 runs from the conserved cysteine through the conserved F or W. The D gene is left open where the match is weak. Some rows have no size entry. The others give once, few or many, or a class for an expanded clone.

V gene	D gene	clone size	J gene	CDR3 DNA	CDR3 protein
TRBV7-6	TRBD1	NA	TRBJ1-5	TGTGCCAGCAGCTTAGACGACAGGGCTTCTCAGCCCCAGCATTTT	CASSLDDRASQPQHF
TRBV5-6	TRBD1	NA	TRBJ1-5	TGTGCCAGCAGCCCCTCGGACAGGATCAATCAGCCCCAGCATTTT	CASSPSDRINQPQHF
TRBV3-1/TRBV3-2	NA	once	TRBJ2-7	TGTGCCAGCAGCCAAGCCCAGGCCTCCTACGAGCAGTACTTC	CASSQAQASYEQYF
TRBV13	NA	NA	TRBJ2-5	TGTGCCAGCAAGCCCTACCGCCTAGAGACCCAGTACTTC	CASKPYRLETQYF
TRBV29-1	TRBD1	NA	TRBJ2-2	TGCAGCGTGGACAGGGGAAACACCGGGGAGCTGTTTTTT	CSVDRGNTGELFF
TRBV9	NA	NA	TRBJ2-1	TGTGCCAGCAGCGTACAGATAGCCGATGAGCAGTTCTTC	CASSVQIADEQFF
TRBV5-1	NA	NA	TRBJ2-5	TGCGCCAGCAGCGCGGAGGGACCGGAGACCCAGTACTTC	CASSAEGPETQYF
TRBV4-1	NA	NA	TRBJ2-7	TGCGCCAGCAGCCAACCCGTTAGCAGCACCTACGAGCAGTACTTC	CASSQPVSSTYEQYF
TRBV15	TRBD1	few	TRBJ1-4	TGTGCCACCAGAGCCGGGACAGGGAGAGGAAAACTGTTTTTT	CATRAGTGRGKLFF
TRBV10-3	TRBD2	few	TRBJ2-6	TGTGCCACCCTTCGCGGGAGGGCCAAGGGGGCCAACGTCCTGACTTTC	CATLRGRAKGANVLTF
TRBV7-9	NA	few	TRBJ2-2	TGTGCCAGCAGCTTATCAGGGGAGCTGTTTTTT	CASSLSGELFF
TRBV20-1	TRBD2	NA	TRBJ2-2	TGCAGTGCTAGTGTAGGCCTAGCGGGAGTCTTTGGCACCGGGGAGCTGTTTTTT	CSASVGLAGVFGTGELFF
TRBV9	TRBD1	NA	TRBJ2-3	TGTGCCAGCAGCCCTATTTTTCCGGGACAGACTTCAGATACGCAGTATTTT	CASSPIFPGQTSDTQYF
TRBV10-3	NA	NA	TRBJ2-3	TGTGCCATCCTGGGGGGTAGCACAGATACGCAGTATTTT	CAILGGSTDTQYF
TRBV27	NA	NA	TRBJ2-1	TGTGCCAGCAGTCAAGGACAGCTGACCTACAATGAGCAGTTCTTC	CASSQGQLTYNEQFF
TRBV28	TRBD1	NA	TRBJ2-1	TGTGCCAGCAGTCCTGGGACAGGGTATTTTGAGCAGTTCTTC	CASSPGTGYFEQFF
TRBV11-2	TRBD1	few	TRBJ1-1	TGTGCCAGCAGCTTAGATCCGGGACAGGGGACTGAAGCTTTCTTT	CASSLDPGQGTEAFF
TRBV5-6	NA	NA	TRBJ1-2	TGTGCCAGCAGCACCGGGACATACTATGGCTACACCTTC	CASSTGTYYGYTF
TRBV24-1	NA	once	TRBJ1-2	TGTGCCACCAGTGGGCCAGGGGACTATGGCTACACCTTC	CATSGPGDYGYTF